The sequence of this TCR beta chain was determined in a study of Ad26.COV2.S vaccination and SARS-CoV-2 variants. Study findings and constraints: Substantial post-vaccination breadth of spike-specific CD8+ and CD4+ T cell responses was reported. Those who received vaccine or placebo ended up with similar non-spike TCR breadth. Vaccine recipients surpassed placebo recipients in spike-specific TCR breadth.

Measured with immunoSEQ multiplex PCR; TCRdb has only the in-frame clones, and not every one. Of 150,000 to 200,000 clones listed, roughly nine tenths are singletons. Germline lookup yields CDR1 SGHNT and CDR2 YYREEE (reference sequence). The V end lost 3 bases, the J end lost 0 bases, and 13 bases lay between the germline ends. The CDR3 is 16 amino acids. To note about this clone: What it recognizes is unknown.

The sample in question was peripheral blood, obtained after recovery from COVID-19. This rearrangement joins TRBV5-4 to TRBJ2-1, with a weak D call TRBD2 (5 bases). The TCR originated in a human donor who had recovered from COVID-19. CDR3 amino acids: CASSSVARRSYNEQFF. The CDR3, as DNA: TGTGCCAGCAGCTCCGTAGCGCGGCGCTCCTACAATGAGCAGTTCTTC.